Following are 25 T cell receptor beta chains from one sample sequenced in a study of response to subunit inactivated influenza vaccine. In TCRdb, the RT-PCR reads were re-called with MiXCR into one record per CDR3 protein. This table has around 570,000 distinct CDR3 sequences, less than 8% appearing once. The material sequenced was PBMCs from blood, taken roughly 24 months after vaccination. Every receptor here comes from a man between 50 and 75 years old who received an inactivated influenza vaccine.

V and J are TRBV6-1 and TRBJ1-5; D is perhaps TRBD1 (5 bases). Trimming took off 6 bases at V and 0 bases at J, with 15 bases between the two ends. The CDR3 runs 16 residues. The V gene's germline CDR1 is MNHNS and CDR2 SASEGT. In DNA form, the CDR3 reads TGTGCCAGCAGAGAAAAAGACAGCTATAGCAATCAGCCCCAGCATTTT. It yields the protein CASREKDSYSNQPQHF.

This clonotype was picked up a small number of times. The rearrangement joins TRBV20-1 to TRBJ2-5; TRBD1 might be the D (6 bases). Trimming took 0 bases from V and 7 from J, leaving 12 bases between them. This CDR3 comprises 13 residues. Germline CDR1 DFQATT, CDR2 SNEGSKA (reference sequence). For the CDR3, the DNA is TGCAGTGCTAGAGAGATACAGGGCGGGACCCAGTACTTC. Protein: CSAREIQGGTQYF.

This chain joins TRBV28 and TRBJ2-5; the D call may be TRBD1 or TRBD2 (7 bases each). The CDR3 is made up of 14 amino acids. Germline V gene sequence: CDR1 MDHEN, CDR2 SYDVKM. V gave up 5 bases and J gave up 5 bases, with 15 bases separating them. The CDR3 here is CASSQPQGGETQYF. In DNA form, the CDR3 reads TGTGCCAGCAGTCAACCCCAGGGGGGGGAGACCCAGTACTTC.

Many counts were recorded for this clonotype. The chain carries TRBV5-5 and TRBJ2-1; possible D gene TRBD2, 5 bases. V lost 2 bases and J lost 9, with 15 bases in between. This CDR3 is 14 amino acids long. Germline CDR1 reads SGHKS; CDR2 reads YYEKEE (reference sequence). CDR3 coding DNA: TGTGCCAGCAGCTTCGACACTAGTTGGAGTGAGCAGTTCTTC. This codes for CASSFDTSWSEQFF.

The rearrangement uses TRBV28 and TRBJ2-7, with 8 bases identical to TRBD1. With 4 bases clipped from V and 2 bases from J, the junction kept 7 bases outside the gene matches. This CDR3 has 15 residues. Germline lookup yields CDR1 MDHEN and CDR2 SYDVKM. As DNA, the CDR3 is TGTGCCAGCAGTTCCCGGGACAGGCAAGCCTACGAGCAGTACTTC. Residues: CASSSRDRQAYEQYF.

This clonotype appeared many times. This rearrangement joins TRBV20-1 to TRBJ2-7; 10 bases agree with TRBD2. The CDR3 loop spans 15 amino acids. With 1 base clipped from V and 3 bases from J, the junction kept 6 bases outside the gene matches. The germline V gene has CDR1 DFQATT and CDR2 SNEGSKA (reference sequence). In DNA, the CDR3 is TGCAGTGCTAGAGCTCCTAGCGGGAGTATCTACGAGCAGTACTTC. Its protein is CSARAPSGSIYEQYF.

The V and J genes are TRBV18 and TRBJ2-5; 8 bases match TRBD1. The V and J ends lost 3 bases and 4 bases, in that order; junction bases with no gene match: 7. Germline CDR1 KGHSH, CDR2 LQKENI. CDR3 length equals 15 residues. Here the CDR3 reads CASSPTTGARETQYF. The CDR3 DNA follows: TGTGCCAGCTCACCGACGACAGGGGCCCGAGAGACCCAGTACTTC.

The sample holds many counts of this clonotype. The chain employs TRBV5-1 and TRBJ2-3; TRBD1 is a possible D gene (6 bases). This CDR3 contains 15 residues. CDR1 is SGHRS, CDR2 YFSETQ, per germline. The ends were cut back, 4 bases at V and 0 bases at J, with 12 bases in the middle. Here the CDR3 reads CASSQDSVSTDTQYF. Written as DNA, the CDR3 is TGCGCCAGCAGCCAGGACAGCGTGAGCACAGATACGCAGTATTTT.

In its sample, this clonotype was seen a few times. This chain connects TRBV3-1 to TRBJ1-1; perhaps TRBD1 as D (5 bases). V lost 4 bases, J lost 1 base, and 13 bases lay in between. The CDR3 contains 15 residues. Germline V gene data show CDR1 as LGHDT and CDR2 as YNNKEL (reference sequence). For the CDR3, the DNA is TGTGCCAGCAGCCTAGGTGACAGCCCGAACACTGAAGCTTTCTTT. Translated: CASSLGDSPNTEAFF.

In its sample, this clonotype was seen many times. This chain connects TRBV12-3 or TRBV12-4 to TRBJ2-2, with a tentative D call TRBD2 (5 bases). The CDR3 totals 16 residues. The V and J ends lost 6 bases and 3 bases respectively, with 17 bases between them. The CDR3 DNA sequence: TGTGCCAGCAGCCGCACAGCGGCCAACCACACCGGGGAGCTGTTTTTT. Translated: CASSRTAANHTGELFF.

This clonotype has more than one count but fewer than ten. The chain's CDR3 is CASSPTLLATGGAEAFF. The CDR3 region has the DNA TGTGCCAGCAGCCCCACCCTCTTAGCGACCGGGGGTGCTGAAGCTTTCTTT. The rearrangement uses TRBV7-2 and TRBJ1-1, with a tentative D call TRBD1 (5 bases). V gave up 5 bases and J gave up 6 bases, with 25 bases separating them. Per germline, CDR1 SGHTA and CDR2 FQGNSA. The CDR3 runs 17 residues.

There are a few counts of this clonotype. This chain connects TRBV6-2 or TRBV6-3 to TRBJ1-1; TRBD1 matches at 9 bases. Germline CDR1 and CDR2: MNHEY and SVGEGT. CDR3 length equals 15 residues. V lost 4 bases to trimming and J lost 0 bases; unmatched junction nucleotides: 3. DNA for the CDR3: TGTGCCAGCAGTTCGGGACAGGGTTTGAACACTGAAGCTTTCTTT. Protein product: CASSSGQGLNTEAFF.

The table lists this clonotype with many counts. The chain is built from TRBV4-3 and TRBJ1-2; D not certain. Germline V lookup: CDR1 LGHNA, CDR2 YSLEER. The CDR3 is 14 residues long. V was cut by 1 base and J by 4 bases, with 10 bases left in between. The CDR3 DNA sequence: TGCGCCAGCAGCCAAGGGACCGAGAGCTATGGCTACACCTTC. Its translation is CASSQGTESYGYTF.

This clonotype was picked up many times. V gene TRBV20-1 combines with J gene TRBJ1-5, with D uncertain. CDR3 length: 14 residues. Germline CDR1 is DFQATT and CDR2 is SNEGSKA (reference sequence). The V gene lost 3 bases and the J gene lost 9 bases, with 18 bases spanning the gap. CDR3 in DNA: TGCAGTGCTAGGCGACTGGCCGCCTTTGGGCCCCAGCATTTT. Its protein is CSARRLAAFGPQHF.

The chain combines TRBV7-9 with TRBJ2-2; D is ambiguous. CDR3 length: 15 amino acids. V was cut by 1 base and J by 2 bases, with 8 bases left in between. Germline lookup yields CDR1 SEHNR and CDR2 FQNEAQ (reference sequence). In DNA, the CDR3 is TGTGCCAGCAGCTTAGAACCGAAAAACACCGGGGAGCTGTTTTTT. Its translation is CASSLEPKNTGELFF.

This clonotype was recorded many times. This chain links TRBV29-1 with TRBJ1-4; D unresolved. The CDR3 length is 11 residues. Germline V gene data show CDR1 as SQVTM and CDR2 as ANQGSEA. The CDR3 protein is CTVRKNEKLFF. Written as DNA, the CDR3 is TGCACCGTGAGAAAAAATGAAAAACTGTTTTTT.

This clonotype was seen a handful of times. The rearrangement joins TRBV10-3 to TRBJ1-3, with 11 bases fitting TRBD1. The length of the CDR3 is 17 residues. Looked up from germline, CDR1 is ENHRY and CDR2 is SYGVKD. V lost 2 bases to trimming and J lost 2 bases; unmatched junction nucleotides: 5. For the CDR3, the DNA is TGTGCCATCAGTGAGCCTCCGGGACAGGGGGCTGGAAACACCATATATTTT. This sequence encodes CAISEPPGQGAGNTIYF.

Notes on this clonotype: One end of the junction is discordant with germline, which a read error may explain. The genes are TRBV20-1 and TRBJ2-7; 9 bases fit TRBD2. The CDR3 has 17 amino acids. Looked up from germline, CDR1 is DFQATT and CDR2 is SNEGSKA (reference sequence). The CDR3 nucleotides are TGCAGTGCTAGAGATCAGCTAGCGGGAACATCCTCCCACGAGCAGTACTTC. It is translated as CSARDQLAGTSSHEQYF.

V is TRBV12-3 or TRBV12-4 and J is TRBJ2-3; 9 bases line up with TRBD2. The CDR3 has 16 residues. Germline trimming cut 3 bases from V and 5 bases from J; bases unmatched to any gene: 9. The CDR3 loop is CASSFRAGGPRDTQYF. In DNA form, the CDR3 reads TGTGCCAGCAGTTTTAGAGCGGGGGGACCCCGAGATACGCAGTATTTT.

This clonotype occurred a few times. This chain links TRBV10-3 with TRBJ2-7, with TRBD2 as a possible D gene (6 bases). The germline gives CDR1 ENHRY, CDR2 SYGVKD. The ends were cut back, 10 bases at V and 3 bases at J, with 22 bases in the middle. The CDR3 totals 15 residues. The DNA for the CDR3 is TGTGCCAGGGGTTGTGGTCATGGGACTGGCTACGAGCAGTACTTC. Translated: CARGCGHGTGYEQYF.

This clonotype was seen repeatedly, ten times or more. The chain recombines TRBV6-5 with TRBJ2-5; D is possibly TRBD1 (6 bases). From germline, CDR1 is MNHEY and CDR2 SVGAGI. V lost 4 bases, J lost 6 bases, and 12 bases lay in between. The CDR3 runs 13 residues. CDR3: CASSSPGAQTQYF. CDR3 in DNA: TGTGCCAGCAGTTCCCCAGGGGCTCAGACCCAGTACTTC.

This clonotype has at least ten counts. This chain joins TRBV7-2 and TRBJ2-3; D possibly corresponds to TRBD2 (6 bases). The CDR3 spans 15 residues. Germline CDR1 reads SGHTA; CDR2 reads FQGNSA. With 4 bases removed from V and 1 base from J, the gap between germline ends came to 12 bases. CDR3 protein: CASSSPTSRTDTQYF. The CDR3 DNA reads TGTGCCAGCAGCTCTCCCACTAGCCGCACAGATACGCAGTATTTT.

This sequence joins TRBV29-1 and TRBJ1-1; D not resolved. The CDR3 is 13 residues long. Germline values: CDR1 SQVTM, CDR2 ANQGSEA. V gave up 0 bases and J gave up 4 bases, with 9 bases separating them. In nucleotides, the CDR3 is TGCAGCGTTGAAGAAGACAAGTTCACTGAAGCTTTCTTT. Protein product: CSVEEDKFTEAFF.

The chain has TRBV20-1 and TRBJ2-1; no clear D gene. Germline V gene sequence: CDR1 DFQATT, CDR2 SNEGSKA (reference sequence). V was shortened by 5 bases and J by 0 bases, with 14 bases between the two germline ends. The CDR3 consists of 15 residues. The CDR3 DNA follows: TGCAGTGCTGGAAAGACTGGCAGCTCCTACAATGAGCAGTTCTTC. It encodes CSAGKTGSSYNEQFF.

The chain employs TRBV25-1 and TRBJ2-3; D not certain. Germline CDR1 and CDR2: MGHDK and SYGVNS. This CDR3 spans 13 amino acids. Trimming left V 1 base short and J 11 bases short, with 13 bases between. The CDR3 spells CASSELERSLQYF. CDR3 bases: TGTGCCAGCAGTGAATTAGAAAGGAGCTTGCAGTATTTT.